This TCR beta chain was retrieved from a study of blood T cell repertoires in COVID-19. Across the whole study: Acute and convalescent COVID-19 specimens originated in the United States, Italy and Spain. Sample material is recorded as cDNA or gDNA derived from T cells, B-cell-depleted T cells, or PBMCs.

The V and J ends lost 0 bases and 6 bases respectively, with 12 bases between them. This CDR3 has 15 residues. Germline loops: CDR1 LGHNA, CDR2 YNFKEQ. Per the original methods: Reference gene primer amplification gave estimated nucleated cell counts. Repertoires were generated with immunoSEQ multiplex PCR, while TCRdb's copy carries only in-frame clones and drops some. Clonal size and the V and J genes are those of that table, whereas D and trimming came from the DNA. Found here are some 87,000 clones, 80% of them singletons; the top ten hold roughly 8.6%. The V and J genes are TRBV4-2 and TRBJ2-1; D is perhaps TRBD1 (5 bases). What was sequenced was peripheral blood. The receptor was derived from a man in his fifties who had recovered from COVID-19. CDR3 DNA: TGTGCCAGCAGCCAAGATTGGCAGACAGTCAATGAGCAGTTCTTC. Amino acids: CASSQDWQTVNEQFF.